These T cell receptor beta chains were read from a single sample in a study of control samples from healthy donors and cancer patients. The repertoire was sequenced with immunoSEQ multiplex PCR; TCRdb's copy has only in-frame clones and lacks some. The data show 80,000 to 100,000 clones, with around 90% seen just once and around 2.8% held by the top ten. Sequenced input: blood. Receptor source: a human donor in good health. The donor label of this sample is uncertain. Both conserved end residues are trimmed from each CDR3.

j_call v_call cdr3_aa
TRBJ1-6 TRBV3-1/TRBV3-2 ASSGDSISPLH
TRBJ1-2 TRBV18 ASSPRDTRAYGYT
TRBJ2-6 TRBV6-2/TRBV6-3 ASSYSRPSGANVLT
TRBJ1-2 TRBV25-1 ASSDTDAGSNYGYT
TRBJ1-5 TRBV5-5 ASSPSHSGNQPQH
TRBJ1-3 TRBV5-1 ASSLSHGLSSGNTIY
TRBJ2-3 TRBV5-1 ASSLPSGVGTDTQY
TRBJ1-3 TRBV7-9 ASSSSTSNSGNTIY
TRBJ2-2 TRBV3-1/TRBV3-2 ASRQGTSGNTGELF
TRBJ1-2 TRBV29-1 SVQEGAQNGYT
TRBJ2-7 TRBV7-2 ASSLAPGGGYEQY
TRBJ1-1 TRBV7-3 ASSLDHGTEAF
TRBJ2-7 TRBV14 ASSLGHAYEQY
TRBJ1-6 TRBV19 ASSWPAYNSPLH
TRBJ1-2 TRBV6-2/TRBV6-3 ASSQERQGGWGSYGYT
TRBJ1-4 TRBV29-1 SVALYGAGEKLF
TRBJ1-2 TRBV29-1 SVRTNYGYT
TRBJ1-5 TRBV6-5 ASRGGAGAVRPQH
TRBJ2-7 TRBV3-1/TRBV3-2 ASSQTGQRPYGQY
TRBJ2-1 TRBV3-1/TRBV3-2 ASSQEHGSSYNEQF
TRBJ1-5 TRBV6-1 ASSESGALNQPQH
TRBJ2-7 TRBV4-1 ASSQTPGQAGNYEQY
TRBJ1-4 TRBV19 ASSMTRNEKLF